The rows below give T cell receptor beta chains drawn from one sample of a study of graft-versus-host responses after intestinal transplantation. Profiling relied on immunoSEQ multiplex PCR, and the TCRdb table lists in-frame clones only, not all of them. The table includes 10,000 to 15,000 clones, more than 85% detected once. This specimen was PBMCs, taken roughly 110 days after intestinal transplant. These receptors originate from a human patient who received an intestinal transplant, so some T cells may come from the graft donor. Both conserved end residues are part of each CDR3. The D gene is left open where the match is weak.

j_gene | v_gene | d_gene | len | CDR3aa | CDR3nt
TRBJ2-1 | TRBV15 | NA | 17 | CATSRDDGTGSDDEQFF | TGTGCCACCAGCAGAGATGACGGCACAGGGTCGGATGATGAGCAGTTCTTC
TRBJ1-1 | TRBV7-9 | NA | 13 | CASSLAGAPEAFF | TGTGCCAGCAGCTTAGCGGGAGCACCTGAAGCTTTCTTT
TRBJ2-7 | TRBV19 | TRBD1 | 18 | CASANRDREAGSPYEQYF | TGTGCCAGCGCGAACCGGGACAGGGAAGCTGGAAGCCCTTACGAGCAGTACTTC
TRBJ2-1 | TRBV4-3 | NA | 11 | CASSQSGDTLF | TGCGCCAGCAGCCAAAGTGGGGACACTCTCTTC
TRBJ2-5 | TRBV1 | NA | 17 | CTSSQGISDRAIETQYF | TGCACCAGCAGCCAAGGGATCTCGGACAGGGCAATAGAGACCCAGTACTTC
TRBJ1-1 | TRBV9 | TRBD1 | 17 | CASSVGGTGVGGTEAFF | TGTGCCAGCAGCGTAGGAGGGACAGGGGTCGGGGGCACTGAAGCTTTCTTT
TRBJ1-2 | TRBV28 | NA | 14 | CASSYDWGAYGYTF | TGTGCCAGCAGTTATGACTGGGGAGCCTATGGCTACACCTTC
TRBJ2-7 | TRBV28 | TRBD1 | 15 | CASSLGDRGMYEQYF | TGTGCCAGCAGTTTAGGGGACAGGGGTATGTACGAGCAGTACTTC
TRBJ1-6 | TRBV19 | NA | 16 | CASSLDTGQQNSPLHF | TGTGCCAGTAGTCTCGATACCGGGCAGCAAAATTCACCCCTCCACTTT
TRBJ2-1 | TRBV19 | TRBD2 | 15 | CASSIGTSGANEQFF | TGTGCCAGTAGTATAGGGACTAGCGGAGCCAATGAGCAGTTCTTC
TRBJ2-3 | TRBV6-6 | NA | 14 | CASRRFGPTDTQYF | TGTGCCAGCAGACGTTTTGGGCCTACAGATACGCAGTATTTT